This entry describes one TCR beta chain. This CDR3 has 16 amino acids. Trimming removed 0 bases from V and 6 bases from J; junction bases left unmatched: 8. Germline-derived CDR1 and CDR2 are SGDLS and YYNGEE. The sample belongs to a study of metastatic and nonmetastatic thyroid tumors. Study information: The comparison covered peripheral blood and tumor or nodule tissue in malignant and benign thyroid patients.

There were no patients who had received any treatment before thyroid surgery. Study processing details: In papillary thyroid cancer, a distant-metastasis classifier was built using CDR3 differences across clinicopathological groups. With MiXCR, TCRdb called clones anew from the PCR reads. TCRdb, not the original authors, processed these V and J calls. The table records 15,000 to 20,000 clones, less than 25% of them present only once. The clonotype originates from a female donor with papillary thyroid cancer or a benign thyroid nodule (not recorded which). Some clones in this sample may be carry-over from other donors' samples. The sequencing input was adjacent normal tissue. The chain has TRBV9 and TRBJ2-1, with 8 bases fitting TRBD2. The CDR3 reads CASSVGPGTRGNEQFF. The DNA of the CDR3 is TGTGCCAGCAGCGTAGGTCCCGGGACTAGGGGCAATGAGCAGTTCTTC.